One and the same sample provided the 31 T cell receptor beta chains below, sequenced in a study of CD8 T cells in ankylosing spondylitis. Findings and limits, study-wide: What appeared characteristic of ankylosing spondylitis blood was a TCR beta motif of several highly homologous variants.

The antigens of these receptors remain unknown. In TCRdb, the 5' RACE reads were re-called with MiXCR into one record per CDR3 protein. The sample records 700,000 or so distinct CDR3 sequences, over 15% being singletons. The sample taken for sequencing was blood, either unsorted or a sorted T cell fraction (not recorded which). These receptor sequences come from a male donor with ankylosing spondylitis.

This clonotype was counted many times. This chain connects TRBV27 to TRBJ2-1; D might be TRBD1 or TRBD2, each matching 6 bases. CDR1 MNHEY and CDR2 SMNVEV come from the germline V gene (reference sequence). The CDR3 spans 13 residues. Deletions cut 6 bases from V and 5 bases from J, with 11 bases between. The CDR3 sequence: CASSWGADNEQFF. The CDR3 DNA reads as TGTGCCAGCAGCTGGGGGGCAGACAATGAGCAGTTCTTC.

This sequence joins TRBV5-1 and TRBJ1-3; TRBD1 matches 7 bases. This CDR3 is 15 amino acids long. Germline assignment: CDR1 SGHRS and CDR2 YFSETQ. J lost 0 bases, V lost 4 bases, and 4 bases had no gene match. CDR3 loop: CASSVGTASGNTIYF. The CDR3 region has the DNA TGCGCCAGCAGCGTGGGGACAGCCTCTGGAAACACCATATATTTT.

The V gene is TRBV6-1, the J gene TRBJ2-7, with D perhaps matching TRBD2 (5 bases). This CDR3 is 14 amino acids long. CDR1 MNHNS and CDR2 SASEGT come from the germline V gene. V was shortened by 6 bases and J by 7 bases, with 19 bases between the two germline ends. The CDR3 protein is CASRSWEQRWEQYF. CDR3 nucleotide sequence: TGTGCCAGCAGAAGTTGGGAGCAAAGGTGGGAGCAGTACTTC.

The chain joins TRBV2 to TRBJ2-3; D uncertain. The V gene's germline CDR1 is SNHLY and CDR2 FYNNEI. The CDR3 has 14 amino acids. Trimming removed 7 bases at V and 1 base at J, with 12 bases between. The CDR3 loop is CASTLGGGTDTQYF. For the CDR3, the DNA is TGTGCCAGCACACTTGGTGGCGGCACAGATACGCAGTATTTT.

This sequence joins TRBV29-1 and TRBJ2-1, with D uncertain. Germline CDR1 reads SQVTM; CDR2 reads ANQGSEA. The CDR3 extends over 12 amino acids. The germline V and J ends were trimmed by 7 bases and 0 bases, with 7 bases remaining between them. The CDR3 loop reads CSALGSYNEQFF. The CDR3 DNA sequence: TGCAGCGCCCTGGGCTCCTACAATGAGCAGTTCTTC.

The chain has TRBV7-2 and TRBJ2-3, with 9 bases aligning to TRBD2. CDR1 SGHTA and CDR2 FQGNSA come from the germline V gene. CDR3 length: 15 amino acids. J lost 4 bases, V lost 5 bases, and 7 bases had no gene match. CDR3 sequence (DNA): TGTGCCAGCAGCAGTAATAGCGGGAGTGCAGATACGCAGTATTTT. It specifies CASSSNSGSADTQYF.

This clonotype was seen once. CDR3 sequence: CSARVAGTSGAYNEQFF. CDR3 nucleotides: TGCAGTGCTAGAGTGGCTGGGACTAGCGGAGCCTACAATGAGCAGTTCTTC. The rearrangement links TRBV20-1 to TRBJ2-1; 11 bases agree with TRBD2. The junction had 7 bases not matched to a gene; V was cut back by 1 base and J by 2 bases. This CDR3 has 17 amino acids. The germline V gene has CDR1 DFQATT and CDR2 SNEGSKA (reference sequence).

The chain combines TRBV30 with TRBJ1-1; D perhaps matches TRBD1 (5 bases). Germline assignment: CDR1 GTSNPN and CDR2 SVGIG (reference sequence). The CDR3 is 13 amino acids. V lost 5 bases and J 2 bases, leaving 12 bases between the germline ends. For the CDR3, the DNA is TGTGCCTGGGAAACCCAGGGAAACACTGAAGCTTTCTTT. As protein: CAWETQGNTEAFF.

A few counts support this clonotype. V is TRBV11-2 and J is TRBJ2-5, with a possible D match to TRBD2 (6 bases). V lost 0 bases and J lost 5, with 16 bases in between. From germline, CDR1 is SGHAT and CDR2 FQNNGV. CDR3 length: 16 amino acids. The CDR3 sequence is CASSLDPRTGAETQYF. The CDR3 DNA is TGTGCCAGCAGCTTAGACCCTCGGACGGGAGCGGAGACCCAGTACTTC.

In this sample, this clonotype turned up a few times. J is TRBJ2-7 and V is TRBV20-1, with D possibly matching TRBD2 (5 bases). Trimming took off 0 bases at V and 7 bases at J, with 16 bases between the two ends. Germline CDR1 reads DFQATT; CDR2 reads SNEGSKA (reference sequence). CDR3 length equals 14 residues. The CDR3 protein is CSARDFGEGYEQYF. The CDR3 region has the DNA TGCAGTGCTAGAGACTTCGGGGAAGGTTATGAGCAGTACTTC.

This clonotype came up a few times. The rearrangement links TRBV5-6 to TRBJ2-7; D possibly matches TRBD1 or TRBD2 (7 bases each). The CDR3 runs 18 residues. CDR1 and CDR2 from the germline V gene are SGHDT and YYEEEE. Trimming pared 4 bases from V and 3 bases from J, leaving 26 bases between. The CDR3 protein is CASSQGGKGSAFGYEQYF. In DNA, the CDR3 is TGTGCCAGCAGCCAGGGGGGGAAGGGAAGCGCTTTTGGCTACGAGCAGTACTTC.

This chain links TRBV12-3 or TRBV12-4 with TRBJ2-1, with D perhaps matching TRBD2 (5 bases). The CDR3 extends over 15 amino acids. Between the trimmed V and J ends, which lost 5 bases and 8 bases, there was a span of 19 bases. CDR3 region: CASSLGPREGHEQFF. The CDR3 DNA follows: TGTGCCAGCAGTCTAGGACCAAGAGAGGGCCATGAGCAGTTCTTC.

DNA of the CDR3: TGTGCCAGCAGCCCCCGAGGGCAGGGGAACACTGAAGCTTTCTTT. Translation: CASSPRGQGNTEAFF. The J gene is TRBJ1-1, the V gene TRBV12-3 or TRBV12-4; D is possibly TRBD1 (5 bases). The CDR3 length is 15 residues. The germline V and J ends were trimmed by 6 bases and 1 base, with 15 bases remaining between them.

This clonotype was observed a few times. The chain employs TRBV6-1 and TRBJ2-3; D is undetermined. Germline V lookup: CDR1 MNHNS, CDR2 SASEGT. V dropped 3 bases and J dropped 5 bases, with 21 bases sitting between them. The CDR3 totals 17 residues. The DNA for the CDR3 is TGTGCCAGCAGTGAGGTTGGGTTCCTACCAGCTCGAGATACGCAGTATTTT. Its translation: CASSEVGFLPARDTQYF.

The chain links TRBV3-1 to TRBJ1-2; D not certain. The V end was cut by 1 base, the J end by 3 bases, with 9 bases between. CDR3 length: 14 residues. Germline V gene sequence: CDR1 LGHDT, CDR2 YNNKEL (reference sequence). Here the CDR3 reads CASSQGPVDYGYTF. The CDR3 region has the DNA TGTGCCAGCAGCCAAGGCCCGGTGGACTATGGCTACACCTTC.

This clonotype appeared a few times. The CDR3 loop is CASSFPRAGPYEQYF. The CDR3 coding sequence is TGTGCCAGCAGCTTCCCCCGGGCAGGGCCCTACGAGCAGTACTTC. The chain links TRBV7-2 to TRBJ2-7; a possible D gene is TRBD1 (5 bases). In germline, CDR1 is SGHTA, CDR2 FQGNSA. The CDR3 consists of 15 residues. The germline V and J ends were trimmed by 3 bases and 2 bases, with 14 bases remaining between them. The whole variable domain, filled in from reference TRBV7-2 and TRBJ2-7, reads GAGVSQSPSNKVTEKGKDVELRCDPISGHTALYWYRQSLGQGLEFLIYFQGNSAPDKSGLPSDRFSAERTGGSVSTLTIQRTQQEDSAVYLCASSFPRAGPYEQYFGPGTRLTVT.

The chain is built from TRBV4-2 and TRBJ2-7, with 8 bases fitting TRBD1. With V trimmed by 0 bases and J by 6 bases, 4 bases remained unmatched. Germline-derived CDR1 and CDR2 are LGHNA and YNFKEQ. The CDR3 loop spans 14 amino acids. CDR3: CASSQDSDRGEQYF. CDR3 in DNA: TGTGCCAGCAGCCAAGATTCCGACAGGGGCGAGCAGTACTTC.

CDR3 region: CASRRGLNTEAFF. The DNA of the CDR3 is TGTGCCAGCAGGCGGGGGCTGAACACTGAAGCTTTCTTT. This chain joins TRBV6-1 and TRBJ1-1; tentatively, D is TRBD1 (6 bases). The CDR3 consists of 13 residues. Germline CDR1 is MNHNS and CDR2 is SASEGT. V dropped 6 bases and J dropped 0 bases, with 8 bases sitting between them.

This clonotype has just a few counts. V gene TRBV12-3 or TRBV12-4 combines with J gene TRBJ1-1; 7 positions agree with TRBD1. V lost 8 bases to trimming and J lost 5 bases; unmatched junction nucleotides: 11. The CDR3 covers 14 residues. The DNA for the CDR3 is TGTGCCAGCCGTTCAGCAGGGGGTCGGACTGAAGCTTTCTTT. This gives the protein CASRSAGGRTEAFF.

This clonotype has more than one count but fewer than ten. The rearrangement joins TRBV12-3 or TRBV12-4 to TRBJ1-1, with D possibly TRBD1 on 5 matching bases. The CDR3 spans 14 residues. V was clipped by 6 bases and J by 6 bases, with 17 bases between them. CDR3 sequence reads: CASSPTGGGSEAFF. The CDR3 DNA reads TGTGCCAGCAGCCCTACAGGAGGAGGATCTGAAGCTTTCTTT.

This clonotype was picked up a small number of times. V is TRBV6-1 and J is TRBJ2-1, with D maybe TRBD2 (6 bases). The germline gives CDR1 MNHNS, CDR2 SASEGT. V was shortened by 0 bases and J by 7 bases, with 16 bases between the two germline ends. This CDR3 is 16 amino acids long. CDR3 in DNA: TGTGCCAGCAGTGAAGCCGGGGGTGTTGGATGGAATGAGCAGTTCTTC. Residues: CASSEAGGVGWNEQFF.

This sequence joins TRBV5-4 and TRBJ2-2; 7 nucleotides match TRBD2. After removal of 7 bases from V and 4 bases from J, the junction contained 16 bases not matched to a gene. CDR3 length equals 17 residues. Germline V CDR1 and CDR2: SGHNT, YYREEE (reference sequence). The CDR3 nucleotides are TGTGCCAGCCAAAATTTGGGGGGGGTCTCCTCCACCGGGGAGCTGTTTTTT. Translation gives CASQNLGGVSSTGELFF.

The chain carries TRBV5-6 and TRBJ2-3; tentatively, D is TRBD1 or TRBD2 (6 bases each). CDR3 length equals 17 residues. With 1 base removed from V and 2 bases from J, the gap between germline ends came to 17 bases. Per the germline V gene, CDR1 is SGHDT and CDR2 is YYEEEE. The CDR3 nucleotides are TGTGCCAGCAGCTTGAGGGGGGCCGGGTCCACCACAGATACGCAGTATTTT. This gives the protein CASSLRGAGSTTDTQYF.

This clonotype was recorded many times. This sequence joins TRBV12-3 or TRBV12-4 and TRBJ2-5; perhaps TRBD2 as D (5 bases). The CDR3 extends over 14 amino acids. V shed 1 base and J shed 2 bases, with 8 bases lying between them. The CDR3 DNA reads TGTGCCAGCAGTTTAGGATCGGGGCAAGAGACCCAGTACTTC. Translating it yields CASSLGSGQETQYF.

This clonotype was observed a few times. V usage is TRBV2 and J usage is TRBJ1-1; possibly TRBD1 for D (5 bases). The V gene's germline CDR1 is SNHLY and CDR2 FYNNEI. This CDR3 has 17 residues. Trimming removed 3 bases from V and 1 base from J, with 18 bases in between. The CDR3 DNA reads as TGTGCCAGCAGTGACAGCCTGGGAGGAGGGACGAACACTGAAGCTTTCTTT. Translated, it gives CASSDSLGGGTNTEAFF.

This clonotype was observed a handful of times. This rearrangement joins TRBV4-3 to TRBJ1-1, with 7 positions matching TRBD1. V lost 6 bases and J lost 6; bases outside the gene matches: 7. In germline, CDR1 is LGHNA, CDR2 YSLEER. The CDR3 spans 13 residues. The DNA of the CDR3 is TGCGCCAGCAGGGGCAGGGGGTCGGCTGAAGCTTTCTTT. It specifies CASRGRGSAEAFF.

This sequence joins TRBV30 and TRBJ1-4, with D perhaps matching TRBD1 (6 bases). Germline CDR1 is GTSNPN and CDR2 is SVGIG (reference sequence). The V and J ends lost 0 bases and 7 bases respectively, with 12 bases between them. This CDR3 has 14 residues. DNA of the CDR3: TGTGCCTGGAGTGTGGGACATGGGGGTGAAAAACTGTTTTTT. Its translation is CAWSVGHGGEKLFF.

This clonotype was counted a few times. The CDR3 region has the DNA TGTGCCAGCAGCGCCTCAACTAGCGGGGCCCCCTACGAGCAGTACTTC. Translation gives CASSASTSGAPYEQYF. The V gene is TRBV7-9, the J gene TRBJ2-7; 10 nucleotides agree with TRBD2. The V gene's germline CDR1 is SEHNR and CDR2 FQNEAQ (reference sequence). The CDR3 contains 16 residues. The junction had 9 bases not matched to a gene; V was cut back by 5 bases and J by 2 bases.

This clonotype occurred a few times. The V call is TRBV20-1, the J call TRBJ2-1; D is unresolved. Germline CDR1 DFQATT, CDR2 SNEGSKA (reference sequence). The CDR3 loop spans 16 amino acids. Trimming removed 3 bases from V and 2 bases from J, with 17 bases in between. CDR3 in amino acids: CSARVWPALAYNEQFF. The CDR3 coding sequence is TGCAGTGCTAGGGTATGGCCAGCCTTGGCCTACAATGAGCAGTTCTTC.

This clonotype came up many times. The V gene is TRBV12-3 or TRBV12-4, the J gene TRBJ1-2; D remains ambiguous. V was clipped by 2 bases and J by 1 base, with 14 bases between them. The CDR3 length is 16 residues. CDR3 DNA sequence: TGTGCCAGCAGTTTATTTACTAGTCTGATTAACTATGGCTACACCTTC. This codes for CASSLFTSLINYGYTF.

This clonotype was observed a few times. The chain has TRBV29-1 and TRBJ2-1; TRBD2 matches 7 bases. V lost 5 bases, J lost 8 bases, and 6 bases stayed unmatched. CDR3 length: 12 amino acids. Per germline, CDR1 SQVTM and CDR2 ANQGSEA. CDR3: CSVRGVSDEQFF. The CDR3 nucleotides are TGCAGCGTTCGGGGGGTTAGCGATGAGCAGTTCTTC.